The clone carrying this T cell receptor (beta chain) was detected only a few times. The antigen is not known. The ends lost 6 bases at V and 10 bases at J; junction bases unmatched: 8. There are 13 residues in the CDR3. CDR1 and CDR2 (germline): PRHDT, FYEKMQ (reference sequence). The method was immunoSEQ multiplex PCR; TCRdb's version includes in-frame clones alone and lacks a portion of them. The sample holds some 20,000 clones, less than 85% seen once. These data originate in a study of vaccination effects on CD4 cells after COVID-19. As for the study in general: Participants received two doses of either the BNT162b2 or mRNA-1273 vaccine.

General study points: Marked clonal contraction of infection- and vaccine-induced clones was seen late after vaccination.

Sequencing followed a ViraFEST assay step that expanded antigen-specific CD4+ T cells with viral peptide pools. Cultured cells yielded isolated CD4+ T cells after 10 to 11 days. Nobody among the vaccine recipients had prior SARS-CoV-2 infection (nucleocapsid antibodies were negative). V usage is TRBV13 and J usage is TRBJ1-4; TRBD1 agrees at 7 bases. The TCR comes from a human donor who received a COVID-19 vaccine. Specimen: CD4+ T cells from PBMCs cultured with HCoV-229E spike peptides, collected before COVID-19 vaccination. The CDR3 sequence is CASSRTGVGKLFF. CDR3 bases: TGTGCCAGCAGTCGCACAGGGGTGGGAAAACTGTTTTTT.